The TCR beta chain described here comes from a study of human T cells and chemical hapten exposure. Whole-study context: Largely, small differences in pooled library volume made per-sample TCR yields vary.

At least ten counts were recorded for this clonotype. The library attached unique molecular identifiers to individual cDNA molecules. TCRdb reprocessed the reads with MiXCR, giving one entry per CDR3 protein. The sample holds about 120,000 distinct CDR3 sequences, about 7.7% seen once. V was cut by 0 bases and J by 9 bases, with 18 bases left in between. There are 16 residues in the CDR3. Germline lookup yields CDR1 LGHNA and CDR2 YSLEER. Sequencing started from total RNA isolated from unfractionated whole blood. The rearrangement joins TRBV4-3 to TRBJ1-5; unclear D gene. The sequenced material came from whole blood. This TCR was recovered from a human donor in good health. Some clones in this sample may be carry-over from other donors' samples. Written as DNA, the CDR3 is TGCGCCAGCAGCCAAGATTTTGGACCTTCGGGGAGGCCCCAGCATTTT. This sequence encodes CASSQDFGPSGRPQHF.